This TCR beta chain stems from a study of blood T cell repertoires in COVID-19. Study details: COVID-19 samples from acute and convalescent phases originated in the United States, Italy and Spain. The cDNA or gDNA used as material had been derived from T cells, B-cell-depleted T cells, or PBMCs.

Original processing methods: Amplification of reference gene primers was used by the study to estimate nucleated cell counts. Repertoires were generated with immunoSEQ multiplex PCR, while TCRdb's copy carries only in-frame clones and drops some. The V and J calls and clone size are taken from that table; D and trimming were inferred from the DNA. This sample has some 220,000 clones, with under 90% found just once. There are 14 residues in the CDR3. Germline V gene data show CDR1 as SGHNT and CDR2 as YYREEE (reference sequence). V dropped 4 bases and J dropped 3 bases, with 13 bases sitting between them.

V is TRBV5-4 and J is TRBJ1-1; a possible D gene is TRBD1 (6 bases). Material: peripheral blood. The receptor was isolated from a woman in her sixties or seventies who had recovered from COVID-19. DNA for the CDR3: TGTGCCAGCAGCGTACAGGGCGGTCACACTGAAGCTTTCTTT. It codes for CASSVQGGHTEAFF.